There are many counts of the clone carrying this TCR beta chain. What it binds is not known. This sample was included in a study of T cells in Graves' hyperthyroidism and ophthalmopathy. RNA transcripts yielded amplified TCR beta CDR3 regions. First-round RT-PCR targeting the TCR CDR3 was performed with the HTBI primer set. TCRdb fed the multiplex PCR reads into MiXCR, producing one record per CDR3 protein. The sample has 150,000 or so distinct CDR3 sequences, less than 10% seen once; the top ten hold over 20%. Trimming pared 6 bases from V and 0 bases from J, leaving 11 bases between. Germline CDR1 is SQVTM and CDR2 is ANQGSEA. The CDR3 is made up of 14 amino acids. It was uncontrolled infection, other autoimmune disease, pregnancy or lactation that excluded patients. PBMCs were collected from a 10 ml volume of fresh peripheral blood. Notes on the study in general: Most clonotypes expanded in thyroid above 0.001 were likewise present in blood.

The chain joins TRBV29-1 to TRBJ1-4; possibly TRBD1 for D (5 bases). Sample: blood. The sequence came from a woman younger than 30 with Graves' hyperthyroidism that later progressed to Graves' ophthalmopathy. The CDR3 DNA follows: TGCAGCGTCGCCGACAGCACAACTAATGAAAAACTGTTTTTT. Translating it yields CSVADSTTNEKLFF.